The TCR beta chain described here comes from a study of control samples from healthy donors and cancer patients. Sequencing used immunoSEQ multiplex PCR; TCRdb keeps in-frame clones, though not all of them. This sample has around 190,000 clones, with around 94% found just once. This clone was counted a single time. Germline CDR1 is MNHEY and CDR2 is SVGAGI. J gave up 5 bases and V 2 bases, and 7 bases lay outside the gene matches. The CDR3 runs to 16 residues. What was sequenced was blood. The sequence was obtained from a man aged 30-40 years in good health. The genes are TRBV6-5 and TRBJ2-7, with TRBD2 matching 12 bases. The CDR3 sequence is CASSYALAGGPDEQYF. The CDR3 nucleotides are TGTGCCAGCAGTTACGCCCTAGCGGGAGGGCCGGACGAGCAGTACTTC.